This T cell receptor (beta chain) stems from a study of blood T cell repertoires in COVID-19 (dated by TCRdb to the early 2020s). About the study as a whole: Samples from collaborators originated in the United States, Italy and Spain and spanned both the acute and convalescent phases of COVID-19. The prospective study material was composed of cDNA or gDNA derived from T cells, B-cell-depleted T cells, or PBMCs. The dataset comprised deeply sampled blood TCRbeta repertoires from subjects exposed to, actively infected with, or recovered from COVID-19. The repertoires were released in a freely available public database meant as a resource for research on the immune response to SARS-CoV-2. Samples came from the ongoing ImmuneRACE study (first 160 participants) plus 1,254 subjects from 6 global collaborators. The sample metadata nearly always contained a de-identified subject ID, COVID-19 status, age in years and sex. Where available, HLA class I and class II types were taken from metadata supplied by the sample provider and were not determined by assay-based typing.

Participants in the prospective study were aged roughly 18 to 90 years, lived in approximately 26 United States geographic areas, and enrolled through a virtual design. In the prospective study, participants were assigned to cohorts based on the clinical history participants reported in a screening survey and a study questionnaire. ImmuneRACE Cohort 3 recovered participants were defined by two consecutive negative NP/OP PCR tests, healthcare professional clearance, or symptom resolution. In the prospective study, mobile phlebotomists collected whole blood, serum and a nasopharyngeal or oropharyngeal swab from each participant. Participants in the prospective study had the option to provide additional blood draws and questionnaires over a roughly 2-month period. Before DNA extraction, prospective study blood samples were shipped either frozen or at room temperature. The immunoSEQ Assay, a bias-controlled multiplex PCR, was used to amplify TCRbeta CDR3 regions from genomic DNA. Regarding the original processing steps: The number of nucleated cells in each sample was estimated from the amplification of reference gene primers within the assay. To quantify the absolute abundance of each unique TCRbeta CDR3 rearrangement, sequence reads were collapsed and filtered. Productive Simpson clonality was computed per sample as the square root of Simpson's diversity index over productive rearrangements. Sourced from immuneACCESS, this table was stored by TCRdb with only in-frame sequences that have V and J called. A share of the clones is absent; for the studies checked, an unresolved V gene accounts for under half, and the remainder has no known explanation. That table gives V, J and clone size, and the DNA gave D and trimming. The sample table records hundreds of thousands of clones; over 75% of these occur just once. About 9.5% of the sample rests with the top ten.

With regard to this clone: Its antigen is unknown. The record has no base qualities; no much larger clone is one base away.

Summary of the overall study and its limitations: Clinical and demographic metadata were provided uncurated, with the amount varying by source and participant.

For CDR1 and CDR2, the germline V gene (reference sequence) lists WNHNN and SYGVQD. Relative to germline, V is 3 bases shorter and J is 8 bases shorter, with 14 bases between their ends. The cysteine opens and the phenylalanine closes a CDR3 of 14 amino acids. CDR3 DNA is the only sequence kept; it has 42 bases, read in frame from the first base. The sample taken for sequencing was PBMCs or T cells enriched from blood (not recorded which). The V and J genes are TRBV10-1 and TRBJ2-1, and the D gene may be TRBD2, 6 bases matching. The origin of this receptor is a woman between 40 and 55 years old who had recovered from COVID-19. The DNA reads as follows: TGCGCCAGCAGTGAAATCGGGGGTGGCGATGAGCAGTTCTTC. Its protein reads: CASSEIGGGDEQFF.